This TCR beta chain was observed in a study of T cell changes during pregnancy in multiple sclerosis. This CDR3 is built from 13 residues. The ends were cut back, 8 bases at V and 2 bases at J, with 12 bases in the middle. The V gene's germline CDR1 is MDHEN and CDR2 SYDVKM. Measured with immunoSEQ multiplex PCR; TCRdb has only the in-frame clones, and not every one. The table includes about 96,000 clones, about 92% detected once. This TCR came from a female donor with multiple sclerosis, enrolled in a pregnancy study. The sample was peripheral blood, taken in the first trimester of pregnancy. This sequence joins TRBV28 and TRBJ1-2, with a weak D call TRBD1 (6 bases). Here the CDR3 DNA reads TGTGCCAGCCGTGCAGGGGCGAACTATGGCTACACCTTC. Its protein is CASRAGANYGYTF.